Listed below are T cell receptor beta chains from one sample, sequenced in a study of long-term antiretroviral therapy in people with HIV. Measured with immunoSEQ multiplex PCR; TCRdb has only the in-frame clones, and not every one. The table shows roughly 17,000 clones, with around 81% occurring only once. The input for sequencing was unsorted PBMCs, taken 0.3 years before starting antiretroviral therapy. The receptor set was obtained from a man over 45 with HIV. Both conserved end residues are part of each CDR3. Each record gives: D gene, V gene, J gene, CDR3 length, clone size, CDR3 protein, CDR3 DNA. D genes are given only for firm matches. The size field is filled for only some rows; it gives once, few, many or a size class.

TRBD2	TRBV9	TRBJ2-7	19	NA	CASSVEPLAGVPGGFEQYF	TGTGCCAGCAGCGTAGAGCCCCTAGCGGGAGTCCCGGGTGGGTTCGAGCAGTACTTC
NA	TRBV18	TRBJ1-1	15	once	CASSPLGGGDTEAFF	TGTGCCAGCTCACCGCTGGGCGGGGGGGACACTGAAGCTTTCTTT
NA	TRBV27	TRBJ1-1	13	few	CASSLGANTEAFF	TGTGCCAGCAGTTTAGGAGCGAACACTGAAGCTTTCTTT
TRBD2	TRBV28	TRBJ2-5	15	NA	CASSNREGEQETQYF	TGTGCCAGCAGTAATCGGGAGGGGGAACAAGAGACCCAGTACTTC
NA	TRBV10-3	TRBJ2-3	14	once	CAIMPGDNTDTQYF	TGTGCCATCATGCCAGGGGATAACACAGATACGCAGTATTTT
NA	TRBV19	TRBJ2-3	15	NA	CASSRASGSGDTQYF	TGTGCCAGTAGCAGAGCGAGCGGTTCAGGGGATACGCAGTATTTT
NA	TRBV7-2	TRBJ1-4	15	NA	CASSLGDQTNEKLFF	TGTGCCAGCAGCTTAGGGGACCAAACTAATGAAAAACTGTTTTTT
NA	TRBV4-3	TRBJ1-2	13	NA	CASSQDGGAGYTF	TGCGCCAGCAGCCAAGATGGTGGGGCAGGCTACACCTTC
TRBD1	TRBV7-9	TRBJ1-5	17	NA	CASSLARTGANNQPQHF	TGTGCCAGCAGCTTAGCCCGGACAGGGGCTAATAATCAGCCCCAGCATTTT
TRBD1	TRBV29-1	TRBJ2-3	18	NA	CSVEVFAWTGGSTDTQYF	TGCAGCGTTGAAGTATTTGCATGGACAGGGGGAAGCACAGATACGCAGTATTTT